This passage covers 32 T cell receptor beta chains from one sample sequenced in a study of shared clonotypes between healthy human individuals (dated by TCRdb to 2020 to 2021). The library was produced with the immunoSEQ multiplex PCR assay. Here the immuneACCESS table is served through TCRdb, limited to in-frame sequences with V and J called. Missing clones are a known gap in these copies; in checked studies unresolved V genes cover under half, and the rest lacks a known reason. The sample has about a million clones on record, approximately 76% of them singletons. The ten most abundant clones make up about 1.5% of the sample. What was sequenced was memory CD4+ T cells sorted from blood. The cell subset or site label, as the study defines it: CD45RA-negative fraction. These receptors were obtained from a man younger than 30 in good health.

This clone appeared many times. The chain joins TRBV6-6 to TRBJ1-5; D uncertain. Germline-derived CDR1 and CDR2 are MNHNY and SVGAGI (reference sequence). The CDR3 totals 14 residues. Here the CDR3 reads CPLRAGEGNQPQHF. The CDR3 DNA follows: TGTCCTCTCCGAGCCGGGGAAGGCAATCAGCCCCAGCATTTT.

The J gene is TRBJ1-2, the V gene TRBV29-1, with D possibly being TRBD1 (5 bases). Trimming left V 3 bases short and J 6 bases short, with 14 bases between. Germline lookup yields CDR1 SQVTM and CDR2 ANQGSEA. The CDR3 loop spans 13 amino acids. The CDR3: CSVDLPGSDGYTF. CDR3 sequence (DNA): TGCAGCGTTGATTTGCCAGGGAGCGATGGCTACACCTTC. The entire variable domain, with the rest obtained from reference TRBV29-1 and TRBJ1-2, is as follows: SAVISQKPSRDICQRGTSLTIQCQVDSQVTMMFWYRQQPGQSLTLIATANQGSEATYESGFVIDKFPISRPNLTFSTLTVSNMSPEDSSIYLCSVDLPGSDGYTFGSGTRLTVV.

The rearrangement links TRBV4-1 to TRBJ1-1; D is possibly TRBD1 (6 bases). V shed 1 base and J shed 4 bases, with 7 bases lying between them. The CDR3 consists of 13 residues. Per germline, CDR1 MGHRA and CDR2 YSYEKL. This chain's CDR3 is CASSQARGTEAFF. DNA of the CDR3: TGCGCCAGCAGCCAAGCCAGGGGCACTGAAGCTTTCTTT.

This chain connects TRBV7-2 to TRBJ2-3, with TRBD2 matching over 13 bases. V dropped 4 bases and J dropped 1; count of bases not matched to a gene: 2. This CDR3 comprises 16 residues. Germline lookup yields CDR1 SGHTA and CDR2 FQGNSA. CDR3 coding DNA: TGTGCCAGCAGCTCCACTAGCGGGGGGGGCACAGATACGCAGTATTTT. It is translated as CASSSTSGGGTDTQYF.

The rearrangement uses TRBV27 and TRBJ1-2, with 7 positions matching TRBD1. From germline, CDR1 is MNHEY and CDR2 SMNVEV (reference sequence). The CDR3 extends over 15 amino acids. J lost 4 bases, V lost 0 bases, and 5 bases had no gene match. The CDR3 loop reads CASSLSPGQSYGYTF. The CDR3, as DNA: TGTGCCAGCAGTTTATCCCCGGGACAGTCCTATGGCTACACCTTC.

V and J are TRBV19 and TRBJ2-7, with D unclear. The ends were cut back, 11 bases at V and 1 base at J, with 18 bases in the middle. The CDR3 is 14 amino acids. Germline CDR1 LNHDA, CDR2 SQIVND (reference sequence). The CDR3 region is CASSPFGLSYEQYF. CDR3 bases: TGTGCCTCAAGTCCCTTCGGTCTATCCTACGAGCAGTACTTC.

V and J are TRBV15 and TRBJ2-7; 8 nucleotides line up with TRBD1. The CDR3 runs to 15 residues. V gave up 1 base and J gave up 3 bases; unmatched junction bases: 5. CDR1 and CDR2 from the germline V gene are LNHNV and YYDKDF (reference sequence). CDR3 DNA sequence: TGTGCCACCAGCAGAGGGCCCGACAGGGGCTACGAGCAGTACTTC. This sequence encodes CATSRGPDRGYEQYF.

CDR3 residues: CAISDRTGEYEQYF. DNA for the CDR3: TGTGCCATCAGTGATCGGACAGGCGAATACGAGCAGTACTTC. This rearrangement joins TRBV10-3 to TRBJ2-7; 7 bases map to TRBD1. The junction had 6 bases not matched to a gene; V was cut back by 3 bases and J by 4 bases. CDR1 ENHRY and CDR2 SYGVKD come from the germline V gene. This CDR3 is 14 amino acids long.

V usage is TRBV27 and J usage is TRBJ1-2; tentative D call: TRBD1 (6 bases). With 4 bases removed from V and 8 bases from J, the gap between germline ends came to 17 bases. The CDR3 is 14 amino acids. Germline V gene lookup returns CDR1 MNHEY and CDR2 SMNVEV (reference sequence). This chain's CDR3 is CASSSPGQGRGYTF. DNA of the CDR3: TGTGCCAGCAGTTCCCCCGGGCAGGGGCGCGGCTACACCTTC.

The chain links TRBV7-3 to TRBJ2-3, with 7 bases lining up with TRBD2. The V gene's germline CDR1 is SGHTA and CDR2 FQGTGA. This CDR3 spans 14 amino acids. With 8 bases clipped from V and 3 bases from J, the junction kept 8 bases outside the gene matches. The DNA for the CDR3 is TGTGCCAGCGCGAAGCGCGGGGGAACAGATACGCAGTATTTT. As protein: CASAKRGGTDTQYF.

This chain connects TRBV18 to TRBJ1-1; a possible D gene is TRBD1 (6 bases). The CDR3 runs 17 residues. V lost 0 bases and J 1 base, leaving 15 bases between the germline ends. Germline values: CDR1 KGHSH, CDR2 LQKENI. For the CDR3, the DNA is TGTGCCAGCTCACCACCCTGGCAGGGGATAAAGAACACTGAAGCTTTCTTT. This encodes CASSPPWQGIKNTEAFF.

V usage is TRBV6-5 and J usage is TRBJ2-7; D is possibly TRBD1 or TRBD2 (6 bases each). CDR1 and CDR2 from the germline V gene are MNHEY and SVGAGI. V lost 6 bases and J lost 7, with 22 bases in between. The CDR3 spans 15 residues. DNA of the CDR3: TGTGCCAGCAGCTCCCAAAGGGGGACTCCGGGGGAGCAGTACTTC. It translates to CASSSQRGTPGEQYF.

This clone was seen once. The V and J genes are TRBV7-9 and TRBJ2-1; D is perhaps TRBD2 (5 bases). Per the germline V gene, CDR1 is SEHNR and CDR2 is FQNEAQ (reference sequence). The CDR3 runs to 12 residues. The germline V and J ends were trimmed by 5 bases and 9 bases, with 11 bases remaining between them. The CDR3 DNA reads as TGTGCCAGCAGCGCCCCTAGCAGTGAGCAGTTCTTC. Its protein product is CASSAPSSEQFF.

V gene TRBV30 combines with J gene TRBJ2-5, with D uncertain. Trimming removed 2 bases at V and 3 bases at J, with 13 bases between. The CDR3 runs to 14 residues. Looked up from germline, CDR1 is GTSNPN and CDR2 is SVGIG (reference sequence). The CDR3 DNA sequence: TGTGCCTGGAGTAGGCTGAGGAAAGAAGAGACCCAGTACTTC. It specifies CAWSRLRKEETQYF.

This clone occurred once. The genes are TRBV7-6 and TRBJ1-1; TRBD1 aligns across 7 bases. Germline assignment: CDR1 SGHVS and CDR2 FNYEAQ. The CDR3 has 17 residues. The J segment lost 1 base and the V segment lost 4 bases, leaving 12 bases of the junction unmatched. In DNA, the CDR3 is TGTGCCAGCAGCTCGTTAAGGGGGCAGGGCGAGAACACTGAAGCTTTCTTT. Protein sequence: CASSSLRGQGENTEAFF.

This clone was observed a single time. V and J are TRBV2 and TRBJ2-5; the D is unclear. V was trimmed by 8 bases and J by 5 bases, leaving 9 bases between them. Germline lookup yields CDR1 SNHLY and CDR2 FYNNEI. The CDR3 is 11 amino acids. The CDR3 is CASRFSETQYF. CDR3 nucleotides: TGTGCCAGCCGTTTTTCCGAGACCCAGTACTTC.

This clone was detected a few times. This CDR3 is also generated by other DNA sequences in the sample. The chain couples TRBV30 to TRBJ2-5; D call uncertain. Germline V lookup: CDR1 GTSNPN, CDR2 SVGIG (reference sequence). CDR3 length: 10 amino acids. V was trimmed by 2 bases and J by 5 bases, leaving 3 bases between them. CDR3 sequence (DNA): TGTGCCTGGAGTCGGGAGACCCAGTACTTC. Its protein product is CAWSRETQYF. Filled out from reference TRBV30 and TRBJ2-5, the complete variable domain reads SQTIHQWPATLVQPVGSPLSLECTVEGTSNPNLYWYRQAAGRGLQLLFYSVGIGQISSEVPQNLSASRPQDRQFILSSKKLLLSDSGFYLCAWSRETQYFGPGTRLLVL.

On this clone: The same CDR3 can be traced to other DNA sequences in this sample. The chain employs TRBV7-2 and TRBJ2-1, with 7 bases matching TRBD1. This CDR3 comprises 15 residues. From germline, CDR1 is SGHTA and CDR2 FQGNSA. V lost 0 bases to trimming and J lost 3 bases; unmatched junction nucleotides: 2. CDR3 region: CASSLAGGVYNEQFF. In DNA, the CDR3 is TGTGCCAGCAGCTTAGCAGGGGGCGTCTACAATGAGCAGTTCTTC.

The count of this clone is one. CDR3 coding DNA: TGTGCCAGCAGCTTTTTCTCGATTACAGATACGCAGTATTTT. Its protein is CASSFFSITDTQYF. The V and J genes are TRBV7-3 and TRBJ2-3, with D unclear. The CDR3 covers 14 residues. The germline V gene encodes CDR1 SGHTA and CDR2 FQGTGA. V lost 3 bases and J 3 bases, leaving 10 bases between the germline ends.

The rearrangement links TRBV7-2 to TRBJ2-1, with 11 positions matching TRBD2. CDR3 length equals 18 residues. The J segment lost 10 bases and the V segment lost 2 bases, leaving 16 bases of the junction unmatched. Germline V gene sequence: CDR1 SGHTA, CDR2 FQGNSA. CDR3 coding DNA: TGTGCCAGCAGCTTAACCGCAGGGGGGCTAGCGGGAGGTGTCGAGCAGTTCTTC. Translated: CASSLTAGGLAGGVEQFF.

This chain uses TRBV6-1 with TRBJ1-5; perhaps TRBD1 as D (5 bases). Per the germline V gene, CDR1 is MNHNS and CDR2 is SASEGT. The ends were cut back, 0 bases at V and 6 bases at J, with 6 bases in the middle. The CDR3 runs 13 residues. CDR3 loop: CASSEAGTQPQHF. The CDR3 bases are TGTGCCAGCAGTGAAGCGGGGACTCAGCCCCAGCATTTT.

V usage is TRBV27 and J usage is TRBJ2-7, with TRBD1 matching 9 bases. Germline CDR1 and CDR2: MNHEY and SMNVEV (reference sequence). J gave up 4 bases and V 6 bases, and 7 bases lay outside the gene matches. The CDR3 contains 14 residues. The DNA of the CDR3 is TGTGCCAGCAGGTGGGGACAGGGCGAATACGAGCAGTACTTC. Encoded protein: CASRWGQGEYEQYF.

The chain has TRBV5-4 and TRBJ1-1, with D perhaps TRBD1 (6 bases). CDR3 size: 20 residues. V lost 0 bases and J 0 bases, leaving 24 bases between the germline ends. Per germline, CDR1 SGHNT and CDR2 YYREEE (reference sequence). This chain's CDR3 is CASSLGFGTGRRGMNTEAFF. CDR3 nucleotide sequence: TGTGCCAGCAGCTTGGGTTTTGGTACAGGGAGGAGGGGTATGAACACTGAAGCTTTCTTT.

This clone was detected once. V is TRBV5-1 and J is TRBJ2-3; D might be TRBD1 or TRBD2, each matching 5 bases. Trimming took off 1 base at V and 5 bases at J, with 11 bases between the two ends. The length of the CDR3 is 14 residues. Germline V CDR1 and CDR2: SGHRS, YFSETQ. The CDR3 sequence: CASSLTGPRDTQYF. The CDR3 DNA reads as TGCGCCAGCAGCTTGACGGGGCCTAGAGATACGCAGTATTTT.

CDR3: CASRRTPSSGNTIYF. For the CDR3, the DNA is TGTGCCAGCAGACGGACGCCAAGCTCTGGAAACACCATATATTTT. This chain connects TRBV6-5 to TRBJ1-3; D call uncertain. Trimming removed 6 bases from V and 0 bases from J, with 12 bases in between. Germline V gives CDR1 MNHEY, CDR2 SVGAGI. There are 15 residues in the CDR3.

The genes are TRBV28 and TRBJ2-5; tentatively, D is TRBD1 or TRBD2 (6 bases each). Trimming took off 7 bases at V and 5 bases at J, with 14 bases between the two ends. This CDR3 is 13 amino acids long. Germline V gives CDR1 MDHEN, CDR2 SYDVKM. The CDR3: CASTRGGGETQYF. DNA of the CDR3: TGTGCCAGCACCAGGGGAGGTGGGGAGACCCAGTACTTC.

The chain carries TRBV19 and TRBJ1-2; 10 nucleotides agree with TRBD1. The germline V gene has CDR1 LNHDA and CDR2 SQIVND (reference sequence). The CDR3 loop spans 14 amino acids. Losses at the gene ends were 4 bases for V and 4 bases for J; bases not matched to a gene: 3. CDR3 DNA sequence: TGTGCCAGTAGTACCGGGACAGGGGTCTATGGCTACACCTTC. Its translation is CASSTGTGVYGYTF.

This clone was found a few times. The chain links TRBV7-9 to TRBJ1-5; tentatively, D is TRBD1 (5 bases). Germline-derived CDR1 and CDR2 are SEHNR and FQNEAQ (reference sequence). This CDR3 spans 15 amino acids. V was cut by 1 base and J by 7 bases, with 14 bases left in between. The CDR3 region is CASSLEGGVTQPQHF. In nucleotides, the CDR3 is TGTGCCAGCAGCTTAGAGGGAGGGGTGACGCAGCCCCAGCATTTT. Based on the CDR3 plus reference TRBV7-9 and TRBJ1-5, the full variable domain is DTGVSQNPRHKITKRGQNVTFRCDPISEHNRLYWYRQTLGQGPEFLTYFQNEAQLEKSRLLSDRFSAERPKGSFSTLEIQRTEQGDSAMYLCASSLEGGVTQPQHFGDGTRLSIL.

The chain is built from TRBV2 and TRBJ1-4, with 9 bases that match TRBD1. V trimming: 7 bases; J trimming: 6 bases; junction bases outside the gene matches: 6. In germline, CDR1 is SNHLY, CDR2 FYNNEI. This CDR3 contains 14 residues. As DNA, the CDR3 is TGTGCCAGCACCCGGGACAGGGCTGATGAAAAACTGTTTTTT. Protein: CASTRDRADEKLFF.

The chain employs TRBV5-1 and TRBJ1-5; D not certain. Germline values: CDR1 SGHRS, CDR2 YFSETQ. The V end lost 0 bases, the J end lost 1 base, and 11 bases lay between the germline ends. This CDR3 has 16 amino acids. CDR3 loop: CASSLDGSGSNQPQHF. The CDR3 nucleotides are TGCGCCAGCAGCTTGGACGGGAGCGGGAGCAATCAGCCCCAGCATTTT.

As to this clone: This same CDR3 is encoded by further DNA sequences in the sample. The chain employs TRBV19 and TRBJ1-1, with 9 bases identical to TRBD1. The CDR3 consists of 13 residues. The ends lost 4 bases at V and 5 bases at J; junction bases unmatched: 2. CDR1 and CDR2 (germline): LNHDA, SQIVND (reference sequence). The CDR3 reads CASSTDRGTEAFF. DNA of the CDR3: TGTGCCAGTAGTACCGACAGGGGGACTGAAGCTTTCTTT.

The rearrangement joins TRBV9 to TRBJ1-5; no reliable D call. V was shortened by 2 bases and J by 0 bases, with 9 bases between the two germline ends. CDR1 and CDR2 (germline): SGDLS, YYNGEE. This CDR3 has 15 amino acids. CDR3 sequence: CASSVGQDSNQPQHF. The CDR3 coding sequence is TGTGCCAGCAGCGTTGGGCAGGATAGCAATCAGCCCCAGCATTTT. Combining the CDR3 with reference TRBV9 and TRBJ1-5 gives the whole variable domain DSGVTQTPKHLITATGQRVTLRCSPRSGDLSVYWYQQSLDQGLQFLIQYYNGEERAKGNILERFSAQQFPDLHSELNLSSLELGDSALYFCASSVGQDSNQPQHFGDGTRLSIL.